The source of this T cell receptor (beta chain) is a study of CD4 T cells in relation to SARS-CoV-2 and coronaviruses. The wider study: After about nine days of antigen culture, PBMC TCR beta CDR3s were sequenced.

CD4+ T cells from unexposed donors were obtained before the COVID-19 pandemic (2011-2018). The cells were cultured for about ten days before CD4+ T cells were isolated. Half the medium was replaced with IL-2 medium on days 3 and 7. The CDR3 is 10 residues long. The ends were cut back, 11 bases at V and 5 bases at J, with 9 bases in the middle. Germline-derived CDR1 and CDR2 are MNHEY and SVGAGI. A single count supports this clone. Its antigen is unidentified. The protocol was immunoSEQ multiplex PCR, while the TCRdb copy is restricted to in-frame clones and leaves out a portion. The table records about 28,000 clones, about 79% of them present only once.

Sequencing used CD4+ T cells from PBMCs, cultured in vitro. The J gene is TRBJ2-5, the V gene TRBV6-5, with D tentatively TRBD2 (5 bases). The sequence was collected from a human donor in good health. The DNA of the CDR3 is TGTGCCGGAAGGAGGGAGACCCAGTACTTC. Amino acid sequence: CAGRRETQYF.